This is a list of T cell receptor beta chains from one sample in a study of preoperative IRX-2 immunotherapy in early breast cancer. The method was immunoSEQ multiplex PCR; TCRdb's version includes in-frame clones alone and lacks a portion of them. The sample has roughly 25,000 clones, more than 80% seen once. The specimen comprised tumor tissue, sampled after IRX-2 immunotherapy. These receptors came from a human donor with breast cancer. Each CDR3 is given with its conserved first and last residue. A D gene is named only where the DNA matches it firmly. Rows give clone size only sometimes, using once, few, many, or a class for an expanded clone.

D gene	V gene	clone size	J gene	CDR3 protein	CDR3 DNA
NA	TRBV19	NA	TRBJ2-7	CATSWGWEQYF	TGTGCCACCTCCTGGGGGTGGGAGCAGTACTTC
NA	TRBV18	NA	TRBJ1-1	CASSRNDKSSEAFF	TGTGCCAGCTCACGGAACGACAAGAGCTCTGAAGCTTTCTTT
NA	TRBV7-8	NA	TRBJ1-4	CASSLAGGAGEKLFF	TGTGCCAGCAGCCTCGCGGGGGGGGCCGGGGAAAAACTGTTTTTT
TRBD2	TRBV5-1	NA	TRBJ2-1	CASGGGTSPLDEQFF	TGCGCCAGCGGGGGGGGGACTAGCCCCTTGGATGAGCAGTTCTTC
TRBD1	TRBV27	NA	TRBJ1-2	CASSSPGTAYGYTF	TGTGCCAGCAGTTCCCCCGGGACAGCCTATGGCTACACCTTC
TRBD1	TRBV2	few	TRBJ1-1	CASSGQGDPNTEAFF	TGTGCCAGCAGTGGACAGGGGGACCCGAACACTGAAGCTTTCTTT
NA	TRBV28	NA	TRBJ2-7	CASREEGAIYEQYF	TGTGCCAGCAGGGAGGAGGGGGCAATCTACGAGCAGTACTTC
TRBD1	TRBV5-1	once	TRBJ2-6	CASSSTGAGANVLTF	TGCGCCAGCAGCTCAACAGGGGCTGGGGCCAACGTCCTGACTTTC
NA	TRBV5-1	NA	TRBJ2-1	CASSNPSLDEQFF	TGCGCCAGCAGCAACCCGTCGTTGGATGAGCAGTTCTTC
TRBD2	TRBV29-1	NA	TRBJ2-1	CSVVRTGTSGGGQFF	TGCAGCGTTGTCCGAACCGGGACTAGCGGGGGTGGTCAGTTCTTC
TRBD1	TRBV7-2	once	TRBJ1-1	CASSSTGQGLGNTEAFF	TGTGCCAGCAGCTCGACGGGACAGGGTTTGGGGAACACTGAAGCTTTCTTT
NA	TRBV6-4	NA	TRBJ2-7	CAKTHQQYF	TGTGCCAAAACACACCAGCAGTACTTC
NA	TRBV28	once	TRBJ1-5	CASSRGGSNQPQHF	TGTGCCAGCAGTCGGGGGGGTAGCAATCAGCCCCAGCATTTT
NA	TRBV28	NA	TRBJ1-2	CASALGGRGYTF	TGTGCCAGCGCCCTGGGGGGCCGTGGCTACACCTTC
NA	TRBV5-6	few	TRBJ1-5	CASSLGTYSNQPQHF	TGTGCCAGCAGCTTGGGGACCTATAGCAATCAGCCCCAGCATTTT
TRBD2	TRBV19	NA	TRBJ2-5	CASSIGRGGMETQYF	TGTGCCAGTAGTATAGGGCGGGGGGGCATGGAGACCCAGTACTTC
NA	TRBV28	NA	TRBJ2-7	CASRGIRWEQYF	TGTGCCAGCAGGGGGATCCGCTGGGAGCAGTACTTC
NA	TRBV7-2	NA	TRBJ1-1	CASSPSTEAFF	TGTGCCAGCAGCCCCTCGACTGAAGCTTTCTTT
NA	TRBV2	NA	TRBJ1-3	CASSGQISGNTIYF	TGTGCCAGCAGTGGACAGATATCTGGAAACACCATATATTTT
TRBD1	TRBV5-1	NA	TRBJ1-4	CASSFGQGNEKLFF	TGCGCCAGCAGCTTCGGACAGGGGAATGAAAAACTGTTTTTT
NA	TRBV5-4	NA	TRBJ1-3	CASSRPGDGYSGNTIYF	TGTGCCAGCAGCCGTCCCGGGGACGGATACTCTGGAAACACCATATATTTT
NA	TRBV6-5	NA	TRBJ2-2	CASKHGWANTGELFF	TGTGCCAGCAAACACGGCTGGGCGAACACCGGGGAGCTGTTTTTT
NA	TRBV28	NA	TRBJ1-1	CASNSRPKGEAFF	TGTGCCAGCAATAGCCGCCCCAAGGGTGAAGCTTTCTTT
TRBD2	TRBV19	NA	TRBJ2-7	CASRLTSGPFEQYF	TGTGCCAGTAGACTGACTAGCGGCCCTTTTGAGCAGTACTTC
NA	TRBV4-3	NA	TRBJ1-2	CASSQVGVIGGYTF	TGCGCCAGCAGCCAAGTTGGGGTAATCGGCGGCTACACCTTC
NA	TRBV5-1	NA	TRBJ2-3	CASSFPGEDTQYF	TGCGCCAGCAGCTTCCCGGGAGAAGATACGCAGTATTTT
TRBD2	TRBV10-1	NA	TRBJ2-5	CASSPAGRGSGGYQETQYF	TGCGCCAGCAGTCCCGCCGGTCGCGGCAGCGGGGGCTACCAAGAGACCCAGTACTTC
NA	TRBV28	NA	TRBJ2-7	CASSQTRYEQYF	TGTGCCAGCAGTCAGACACGGTACGAGCAGTACTTC
NA	TRBV28	NA	TRBJ2-3	CASSLKGADTQYF	TGTGCCAGCAGTTTAAAGGGGGCAGATACGCAGTATTTT
NA	TRBV5-1	NA	TRBJ1-1	CASSLARENTEAFF	TGCGCCAGCAGCTTGGCCAGGGAGAACACTGAAGCTTTCTTT
NA	TRBV4-1	few	TRBJ2-7	CASSLLAGPSEQYF	TGCGCCAGCAGCCTCCTCGCGGGGCCCAGCGAGCAGTACTTC
TRBD1	TRBV18	NA	TRBJ2-5	CASSPLTGMETQYF	TGTGCCAGCTCACCGTTGACAGGGATGGAGACCCAGTACTTC
NA	TRBV7-9	NA	TRBJ2-1	CASSLEGDPRYNEQFF	TGTGCCAGCAGCTTAGAGGGGGATCCCCGATACAATGAGCAGTTCTTC